This TCR beta chain was captured in a study of blood T cells in healthy people across ages. Points from the study as a whole: TCR beta diversity, measured per million T cells, fell in a roughly linear way with age.

The authors isolated at least 6.5 million PBMCs per sample. V lost 5 bases and J lost 2, with 12 bases in between. The CDR3 loop spans 14 amino acids. CDR1 and CDR2 from the germline V gene are SGHRS and YFSETQ. This clonotype was observed a handful of times. Antigen unknown. The second PCR ran about 6 to 12 cycles with a sample-barcoded 5' primer and J-beta primers. TCRdb reanalysed the 5' RACE reads using MiXCR and keeps one entry per CDR3 protein. The table shows under 2 million distinct CDR3 sequences, with 30% to 40% occurring only once. This chain links TRBV5-1 with TRBJ2-3; no reliable D call. The TCR comes from a woman in her 30s in good health. Sequencing was carried out using blood. In DNA form, the CDR3 reads TGCGCCAGCAGTAACAGAAATCCCACAGATACGCAGTATTTT. It translates to CASSNRNPTDTQYF.